In its sample, the clone carrying this TCR beta chain was seen many times. What it recognizes is unknown. Sample time point: sample taken at primary tumor resection. These data originate in a study of spatial heterogeneity in lung cancer. Study as a whole: Across the raw uncorrected reads, a unique TCR and UMI combination was observed, on average, more than ten times. Whole-study results and caveats: The number of expanded tumor alpha and beta chains correlated with mutation number. In tumor T cells, estimated coverage reached roughly 7% for alpha chains and about 14% for beta chains.

The CDR3 is 14 amino acids. From germline, CDR1 is DFQATT and CDR2 SNEGSKA (reference sequence). J lost 5 bases, V lost 5 bases, and 8 bases had no gene match. Each TCR cDNA molecule bore a unique molecular identifier. One entry per CDR3 protein results from TCRdb running MiXCR on the 5' RACE reads. This sample has some 97,000 distinct CDR3 sequences, with around 4.8% found just once. The source of this sequence is a male donor with early-stage non-small cell lung cancer. The chain uses TRBV20-1 and TRBJ1-5, with 8 bases that match TRBD1. Sequences were derived from lung tumor tissue, sampled at surgery. CDR3 DNA sequence: TGCAGTGCTGGAAGACAGGGGAGGGATCAGCCCCAGCATTTT. It encodes CSAGRQGRDQPQHF.